These 3 T cell receptor beta chains were sequenced from one sample in a study of cytomegalovirus exposure and HLA in healthy donors. Both 60 Vbeta primers and 13 Jbeta primers went into the PCR. The method was immunoSEQ multiplex PCR; TCRdb's version includes in-frame clones alone and lacks a portion of them. The data hold about 200,000 clones, with roughly 80% observed a single time. The sample was PBMCs. The source of these receptors is a woman between 40 and 55 years old in good health and CMV-seronegative.

The rearrangement joins TRBV6-5 to TRBJ1-2, with 9 bases lining up with TRBD1. V lost 6 bases, J lost 7 bases, and 6 bases stayed unmatched. In germline, CDR1 is MNHEY, CDR2 SVGAGI. The CDR3 totals 13 residues. Here the CDR3 reads CASRPTGGSGYTF. The CDR3 coding sequence is TGTGCCAGCAGACCGACAGGGGGAAGTGGCTACACCTTC.

This clone showed up just a few times. The chain couples TRBV7-2 to TRBJ2-5, with D tentatively TRBD1 (6 bases). Germline assignment: CDR1 SGHTA and CDR2 FQGNSA. The germline V and J ends were trimmed by 5 bases and 5 bases, with 15 bases remaining between them. CDR3 size: 14 residues. The DNA of the CDR3 is TGTGCCAGCAGCCTTCAGGGGAATGCGGAGACCCAGTACTTC. Amino acids: CASSLQGNAETQYF.

The chain uses TRBV7-2 and TRBJ2-3; 9 bases line up with TRBD2. This CDR3 is built from 18 residues. CDR1 is SGHTA, CDR2 FQGNSA, per germline. V lost 2 bases, J lost 5 bases, and 14 bases stayed unmatched. CDR3 bases: TGTGCCAGCAGCTTATTTGGTGCGTTGGCGGGAGGGCAAGATACGCAGTATTTT. Encoded protein: CASSLFGALAGGQDTQYF.